This passage covers 9 T cell receptor beta chains from one sample sequenced in a study of cytomegalovirus exposure and HLA in healthy donors. Both 60 Vbeta primers and 13 Jbeta primers went into the PCR. Profiling relied on immunoSEQ multiplex PCR, and the TCRdb table lists in-frame clones only, not all of them. The sample holds around 190,000 clones, around 90% seen once. Sequencing input: PBMCs. All receptors derive from a boy aged 2-9 years in good health and CMV-seronegative.

The J gene is TRBJ2-2, the V gene TRBV27, with a tentative D call TRBD1 (6 bases). The CDR3 has 16 residues. Trimming took 6 bases from V and 5 from J, leaving 19 bases between them. The germline V gene has CDR1 MNHEY and CDR2 SMNVEV (reference sequence). CDR3 nucleotides: TGTGCCAGCAGCCGGGTGGGGGCAGGGCGGACCGGGGAGCTGTTTTTT. Its translation: CASSRVGAGRTGELFF.

The chain recombines TRBV5-1 with TRBJ2-2; 7 nucleotides agree with TRBD1. CDR3 size: 14 residues. Losses at the gene ends were 8 bases for V and 4 bases for J; bases not matched to a gene: 8. CDR1 SGHRS and CDR2 YFSETQ come from the germline V gene. This chain's CDR3 is CASKQGLGTGELFF. CDR3 nucleotide sequence: TGCGCCAGTAAACAGGGGCTGGGCACCGGGGAGCTGTTTTTT.

V gene TRBV27 combines with J gene TRBJ2-2; tentatively, D is TRBD1 (5 bases). Germline CDR1 MNHEY, CDR2 SMNVEV (reference sequence). V shed 8 bases and J shed 2 bases, with 9 bases lying between them. The CDR3 has 13 residues. CDR3 residues: CASSDSNTGELFF. The CDR3 nucleotides read TGTGCCAGCTCTGACAGCAACACCGGGGAGCTGTTTTTT.

This clone was counted between two and nine times. The chain uses TRBV5-1 and TRBJ1-4; TRBD1 agrees at 8 bases. Germline CDR1 SGHRS, CDR2 YFSETQ. The ends lost 4 bases at V and 8 bases at J; junction bases unmatched: 7. The CDR3 length is 14 residues. The CDR3 sequence: CASSPRTGSEKLFF. CDR3 sequence (DNA): TGCGCCAGCAGCCCTAGGACAGGGAGCGAAAAACTGTTTTTT.

This clone was seen only once. The chain combines TRBV7-9 with TRBJ2-7; D may be TRBD2 (5 bases). This CDR3 is built from 12 residues. The germline CDR1 and CDR2 sequences are SEHNR and FQNEAQ (reference sequence). The V gene lost 5 bases and the J gene lost 1 base, with 6 bases spanning the gap. The CDR3 here is CASSRGSYEQYF. The CDR3 DNA reads as TGTGCCAGCAGCCGGGGATCCTACGAGCAGTACTTC.

The chain joins TRBV5-4 to TRBJ1-6, with D perhaps matching TRBD1 (6 bases). The germline CDR1 and CDR2 sequences are SGHNT and YYREEE (reference sequence). V lost 0 bases and J 9 bases, leaving 16 bases between the germline ends. This CDR3 spans 16 amino acids. CDR3 loop: CASSLDGRTALSPLHF. For the CDR3, the DNA is TGTGCCAGCAGCTTGGACGGCCGGACAGCTCTTTCACCCCTCCACTTT.

The chain is built from TRBV6-1 and TRBJ2-7, with D perhaps TRBD2 (5 bases). The CDR3 consists of 12 residues. Germline CDR1 reads MNHNS; CDR2 reads SASEGT. V lost 8 bases to trimming and J lost 3 bases, with 11 bases between them. CDR3 residues: CASGTGYYEQYF. CDR3 nucleotide sequence: TGTGCCAGCGGTACGGGGTACTACGAGCAGTACTTC.

The rearrangement uses TRBV30 and TRBJ2-7; 9 bases match TRBD1. Germline values: CDR1 GTSNPN, CDR2 SVGIG (reference sequence). This CDR3 contains 13 residues. Trimming cost V 2 bases and J 6 bases; bases outside gene matches: 5. The CDR3 region is CAWSPGTGIEQYF. For the CDR3, the DNA is TGTGCCTGGAGTCCCGGGACAGGGATCGAGCAGTACTTC.

The chain is built from TRBV7-4 and TRBJ1-1; 7 bases line up with TRBD1. The CDR3 extends over 14 amino acids. From germline, CDR1 is SGHVT and CDR2 SQSDAQ. The junction had 3 bases not matched to a gene; V was cut back by 5 bases and J by 0 bases. Here the CDR3 DNA reads TGTGCCAGCAGCCGGGACAGCCTGAACACTGAAGCTTTCTTT. Protein product: CASSRDSLNTEAFF.